These 17 T cell receptor beta chains came from one sample sequenced in a study of T cell responses to AZD1222 COVID-19 vaccine. Libraries were prepared by immunoSEQ multiplex PCR; TCRdb keeps only in-frame clonotypes and omits some of them. The sample shows around 120,000 clones, 88% of them seen only once. The sample in question was peripheral blood, obtained on day 0 of AZD1222 vaccination. The receptors stem from an adult in good health.

CDR3 residues: CASRGQGGQHEQYF. CDR3 coding DNA: TGTGCCAGCAGGGGACAAGGGGGACAGCACGAGCAGTACTTC. The J gene is TRBJ2-7, the V gene TRBV6-5; 7 nucleotides line up with TRBD1. The CDR3 sequence is 14 residues long. The trim removed 6 bases at V and 5 bases at J, leaving 10 bases unmatched. Germline assignment: CDR1 MNHEY and CDR2 SVGAGI.

This chain connects TRBV4-1 to TRBJ1-1; TRBD1 is a possible D gene (6 bases). This CDR3 has 19 residues. V lost 4 bases and J 6 bases, leaving 30 bases between the germline ends. Germline V CDR1 and CDR2: MGHRA, YSYEKL. CDR3 loop: CASSPTLPGAGSSTAEAFF. CDR3 bases: TGCGCCAGCAGCCCGACTTTACCGGGGGCCGGTTCTTCAACTGCTGAAGCTTTCTTT.

The DNA of the CDR3 is TGTGCCAGCAGCCATCGAGCTAGCGAGGGTGAGCAGTTCTTC. This encodes CASSHRASEGEQFF. The chain couples TRBV3-1 (or the pseudogene TRBV3-2) to TRBJ2-1; weak D call: TRBD2 (6 bases). The V gene's germline CDR1 is LGHDT and CDR2 YNNKEL (reference sequence). This CDR3 is 14 amino acids long. Trimming removed 3 bases from V and 9 bases from J, with 15 bases in between.

The chain has TRBV5-4 and TRBJ1-1, with D unclear. This CDR3 contains 14 residues. The V end lost 0 bases, the J end lost 5 bases, and 11 bases lay between the germline ends. Germline V gives CDR1 SGHNT, CDR2 YYREEE (reference sequence). For the CDR3, the DNA is TGTGCCAGCAGCTTGGTGGGGAGTAGGACTGAAGCTTTCTTT. It codes for CASSLVGSRTEAFF.

The chain carries TRBV7-9 and TRBJ2-5, with 8 bases matching TRBD1. Per the germline V gene, CDR1 is SEHNR and CDR2 is FQNEAQ (reference sequence). The CDR3 consists of 15 residues. With V trimmed by 5 bases and J by 4 bases, 9 bases remained unmatched. CDR3 bases: TGTGCCAGCAGCACAGGACAGGGAAGCCCAGAGACCCAGTACTTC. This codes for CASSTGQGSPETQYF.

V and J are TRBV4-1 and TRBJ1-5; the D gene is possibly TRBD1 (6 bases). Germline CDR1 and CDR2: MGHRA and YSYEKL. This CDR3 region has 17 residues. The V end was cut by 4 bases, the J end by 0 bases, with 16 bases between. This chain's CDR3 is CASSPTPGADSNQPQHF. The CDR3 region has the DNA TGCGCCAGCAGCCCGACGCCAGGGGCCGATAGCAATCAGCCCCAGCATTTT.

The chain combines TRBV11-3 with TRBJ2-1; D gene unclear. This CDR3 has 15 residues. CDR1 and CDR2 from the germline V gene are SGHNT and YENEEA. V lost 2 bases to trimming and J lost 0 bases, with 8 bases between them. In nucleotides, the CDR3 is TGTGCCAGCAGCTTAAGTCGCGGCTCCTACAATGAGCAGTTCTTC. As protein: CASSLSRGSYNEQFF.

The V call is TRBV7-6, the J call TRBJ2-7; a possible D gene is TRBD1 (5 bases). The V end lost 1 base, the J end lost 3 bases, and 16 bases lay between the germline ends. Germline CDR1 and CDR2: SGHVS and FNYEAQ. CDR3 length: 16 residues. The CDR3 here is CASSLGSRAGVYEQYF. The CDR3 DNA sequence: TGTGCCAGCAGCTTAGGGAGCAGGGCAGGAGTCTACGAGCAGTACTTC.

A few counts support this clone. The chain links TRBV4-3 to TRBJ2-1; D might be TRBD2 (5 bases). Trimming took 0 bases from V and 6 from J, leaving 9 bases between them. Germline V gene sequence: CDR1 LGHNA, CDR2 YSLEER. The CDR3 loop spans 14 amino acids. The CDR3 protein is CASSQELVGNEQFF. CDR3 bases: TGCGCCAGCAGCCAAGAACTAGTGGGCAATGAGCAGTTCTTC.

The chain has TRBV12-3 or TRBV12-4 and TRBJ1-3; D possibly corresponds to TRBD1 (5 bases). The V end was cut by 10 bases, the J end by 2 bases, with 9 bases between. The CDR3 sequence is 12 residues long. This chain's CDR3 is CATVGAGNTIYF. The CDR3 DNA is TGTGCCACCGTGGGGGCTGGAAACACCATATATTTT.

The V gene is TRBV7-2, the J gene TRBJ2-2; TRBD2 is a possible D gene (6 bases). The V gene's germline CDR1 is SGHTA and CDR2 FQGNSA. The CDR3 length is 15 residues. The ends were cut back, 1 base at V and 6 bases at J, with 12 bases in the middle. CDR3 in DNA: TGTGCCAGCAGCTTAGGCGGCAGGGAGGCCGGGGAGCTGTTTTTT. It codes for CASSLGGREAGELFF.

The CDR3 sequence: CASSSGDTQETQYF. The CDR3, as DNA: TGTGCCAGCAGTTCGGGTGACACCCAAGAGACCCAGTACTTC. This rearrangement joins TRBV6-2 or TRBV6-3 to TRBJ2-5; the D is unclear. In germline, CDR1 is MNHEY, CDR2 SVGEGT. The germline V and J ends were trimmed by 4 bases and 1 base, with 10 bases remaining between them. The CDR3 has 14 residues.

The gene calls are TRBV19 and TRBJ1-2, with D possibly being TRBD1 (6 bases). This CDR3 region has 16 residues. V lost 7 bases to trimming and J lost 8 bases, with 26 bases between them. Germline loops: CDR1 LNHDA, CDR2 SQIVND (reference sequence). CDR3 in DNA: TGTGCCAGTACTCAGGGGCTCCTATCCTCCAACCGGGGCTACACCTTC. Translated: CASTQGLLSSNRGYTF.

The V gene is TRBV6-5, the J gene TRBJ1-4, with TRBD1 identical over 7 bases. This CDR3 spans 14 amino acids. Germline V gives CDR1 MNHEY, CDR2 SVGAGI. J gave up 7 bases and V 6 bases, and 8 bases lay outside the gene matches. CDR3 amino acids: CASRTGSLSEKLFF. The CDR3 DNA sequence: TGTGCCAGCAGGACAGGGAGCCTGAGTGAAAAACTGTTTTTT.

The J gene is TRBJ1-1, the V gene TRBV21-1. TRBV21-1 is a listed pseudogene. The CDR3 spans 15 residues. CDR3 nucleotides: TGTGCCAGCAGCAAAGCGACTTCTTCGAACACTGAAGCTTTCTTT. Translating gives CASSKATSSNTEAFF.

V usage is TRBV28 and J usage is TRBJ2-6; D remains ambiguous. CDR1 and CDR2 (germline): MDHEN, SYDVKM. This CDR3 is built from 15 residues. V was pared by 5 bases and J by 0 bases, with 8 bases between. The CDR3 region has the DNA TGTGCCAGCAGTCCGTACGGCTCTGGGGCCAACGTCCTGACTTTC. Its protein product is CASSPYGSGANVLTF.

The genes are TRBV5-1 and TRBJ2-1; the match to TRBD1 covers 9 bases. In germline, CDR1 is SGHRS, CDR2 YFSETQ. The CDR3 runs to 15 residues. With 2 bases clipped from V and 2 bases from J, the junction kept 2 bases outside the gene matches. CDR3: CASSFTGGAYNEQFF. As DNA, the CDR3 is TGCGCCAGCAGCTTCACAGGGGGCGCCTACAATGAGCAGTTCTTC.